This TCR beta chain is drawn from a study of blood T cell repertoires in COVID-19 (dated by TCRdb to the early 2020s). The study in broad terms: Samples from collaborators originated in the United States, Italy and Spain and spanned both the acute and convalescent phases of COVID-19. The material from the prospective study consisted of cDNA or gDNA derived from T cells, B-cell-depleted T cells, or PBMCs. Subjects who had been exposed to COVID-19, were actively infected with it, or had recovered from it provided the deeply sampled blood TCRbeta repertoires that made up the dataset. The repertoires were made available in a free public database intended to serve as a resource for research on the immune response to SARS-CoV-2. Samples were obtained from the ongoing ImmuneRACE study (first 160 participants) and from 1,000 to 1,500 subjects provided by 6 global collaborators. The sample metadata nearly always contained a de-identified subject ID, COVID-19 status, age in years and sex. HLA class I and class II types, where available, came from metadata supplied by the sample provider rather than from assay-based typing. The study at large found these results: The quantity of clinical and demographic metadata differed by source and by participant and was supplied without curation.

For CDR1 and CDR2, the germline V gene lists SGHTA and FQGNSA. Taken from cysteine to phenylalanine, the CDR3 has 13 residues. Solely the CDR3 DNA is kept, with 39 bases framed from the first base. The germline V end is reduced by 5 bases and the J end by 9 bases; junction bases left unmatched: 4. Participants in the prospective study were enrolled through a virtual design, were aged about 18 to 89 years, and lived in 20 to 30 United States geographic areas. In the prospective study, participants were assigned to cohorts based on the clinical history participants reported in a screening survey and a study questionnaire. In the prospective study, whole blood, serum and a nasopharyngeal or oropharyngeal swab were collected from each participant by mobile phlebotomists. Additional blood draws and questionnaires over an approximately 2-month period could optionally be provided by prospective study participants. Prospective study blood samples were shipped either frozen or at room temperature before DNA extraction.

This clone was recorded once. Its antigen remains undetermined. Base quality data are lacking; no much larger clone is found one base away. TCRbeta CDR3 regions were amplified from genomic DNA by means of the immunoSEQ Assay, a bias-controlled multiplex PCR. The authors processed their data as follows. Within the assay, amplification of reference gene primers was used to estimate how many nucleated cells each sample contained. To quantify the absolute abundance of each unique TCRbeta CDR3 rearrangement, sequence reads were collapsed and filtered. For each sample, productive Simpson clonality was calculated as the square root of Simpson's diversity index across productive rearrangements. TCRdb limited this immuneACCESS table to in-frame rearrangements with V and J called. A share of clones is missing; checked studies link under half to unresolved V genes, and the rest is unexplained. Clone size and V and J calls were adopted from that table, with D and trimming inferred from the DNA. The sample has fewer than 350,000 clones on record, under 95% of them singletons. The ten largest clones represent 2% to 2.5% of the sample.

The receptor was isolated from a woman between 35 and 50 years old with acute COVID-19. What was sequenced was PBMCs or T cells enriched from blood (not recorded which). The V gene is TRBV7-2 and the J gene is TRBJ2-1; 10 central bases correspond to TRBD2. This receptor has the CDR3 CASSLSGRLEQFF. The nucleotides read TGTGCCAGCAGCCTTAGCGGGAGGCTTGAGCAGTTCTTC.